The 8 T cell receptor beta chains given below trace back to one sample, sequenced in a study of monozygotic twins with inflammatory bowel disease. TCRdb re-called the 5' RACE reads; one entry per CDR3 protein, DNA not given. The listing records around 150,000 distinct CDR3 sequences. What was sequenced was blood. Source of these receptors: a human donor with ulcerative colitis or Crohn's disease, or a healthy co-twin of an affected twin (not recorded which).

The chain joins TRBV19 to TRBJ2-3. CDR3 size: 13 residues. Germline values: CDR1 LNHDA, CDR2 SQIVND (reference sequence). CDR3 protein: CASSTGLGDTQYF.

The chain joins TRBV12-3 or TRBV12-4 to TRBJ2-5; TCRdb calls TRBD1, which cannot be checked without DNA. This CDR3 region has 17 residues. The CDR3 is CASSFRRGQGKSETQYF.

The chain joins TRBV18 to TRBJ2-7. The germline gives CDR1 KGHSH, CDR2 LQKENI. The CDR3 contains 15 residues. The CDR3 loop is CATTMSGSSSYEQYF.

The chain uses TRBV7-9 and TRBJ1-4. Germline V gene lookup returns CDR1 SEHNR and CDR2 FQNEAQ (reference sequence). The CDR3 spans 13 residues. This chain's CDR3 is CASSLSVGEKLFF.

This chain connects TRBV20-1 to TRBJ2-1; no DNA is available, so the TRBD1 call from TCRdb remains unchecked. The germline V gene encodes CDR1 DFQATT and CDR2 SNEGSKA (reference sequence). The CDR3 consists of 15 residues. The CDR3 loop reads CSASRVGASYNEQFF.

V usage is TRBV20-1 and J usage is TRBJ2-1; absent DNA, TCRdb's TRBD1 call cannot be checked. The germline V gene encodes CDR1 DFQATT and CDR2 SNEGSKA (reference sequence). This CDR3 has 13 residues. The CDR3 protein is CSAGPPPGQEQFF.

The chain recombines TRBV6-1 with TRBJ2-5; TCRdb's D call, TRBD2, is unchecked because there is no DNA. Looked up from germline, CDR1 is MNHNS and CDR2 is SASEGT. The CDR3 extends over 12 amino acids. This CDR3 is CASSKTRETQYF.

The chain uses TRBV27 and TRBJ1-1; TCRdb's D call, TRBD1, is unchecked because there is no DNA. The CDR3 extends over 14 amino acids. Germline CDR1 is MNHEY and CDR2 is SMNVEV (reference sequence). The CDR3 loop is CASSLLGGSTEAFF.